A single sample gave rise to the 16 T cell receptor beta chains below, sequenced in a study of cytomegalovirus exposure and HLA in healthy donors. Amplification used 60 Vbeta primers and 13 Jbeta primers. The data were produced by immunoSEQ multiplex PCR, yet TCRdb's version contains in-frame clones alone and is incomplete. The table includes around 120,000 clones, about two thirds detected once. The sequencing sample was made of PBMCs. Receptors were obtained from a human donor in good health.

The chain employs TRBV6-6 and TRBJ2-2; D is possibly TRBD2 (5 bases). This CDR3 is built from 16 residues. The V end lost 7 bases, the J end lost 5 bases, and 20 bases lay between the germline ends. From germline, CDR1 is MNHNY and CDR2 SVGAGI (reference sequence). In DNA, the CDR3 is TGTGCCAGCACCCCGTACAATCCAAGAGGGACCGGGGAGCTGTTTTTT. It codes for CASTPYNPRGTGELFF.

J is TRBJ1-4 and V is TRBV9; D is possibly TRBD1 (5 bases). CDR1 and CDR2 from the germline V gene are SGDLS and YYNGEE. The CDR3 contains 15 residues. The germline V and J ends were trimmed by 3 bases and 6 bases, with 15 bases remaining between them. The CDR3 loop reads CASSEGARGDEKLFF. CDR3 coding DNA: TGTGCCAGCAGCGAAGGGGCGCGTGGGGATGAAAAACTGTTTTTT.

The genes are TRBV28 and TRBJ1-5; 7 nucleotides agree with TRBD1. The germline gives CDR1 MDHEN, CDR2 SYDVKM. The CDR3 is 15 residues long. V gave up 6 bases and J gave up 3 bases; unmatched junction bases: 8. CDR3 coding DNA: TGTGCCAGCAGACAACAGGGGACACTCAATCAGCCCCAGCATTTT. This gives the protein CASRQQGTLNQPQHF. Using reference TRBV28 and TRBJ1-5 for the parts outside the CDR3, the full variable domain is DVKVTQSSRYLVKRTGEKVFLECVQDMDHENMFWYRQDPGLGLRLIYFSYDVKMKEKGDIPEGYSVSREKKERFSLILESASTNQTSMYLCASRQQGTLNQPQHFGDGTRLSIL.

This chain uses TRBV4-1 with TRBJ1-1; 11 nucleotides match TRBD1. Losses at the gene ends were 4 bases for V and 0 bases for J; bases not matched to a gene: 10. Germline V gene sequence: CDR1 MGHRA, CDR2 YSYEKL. CDR3 length: 18 residues. CDR3 sequence: CASSPIGRTGGLNTEAFF. The DNA for the CDR3 is TGCGCCAGCAGCCCTATAGGCAGGACAGGGGGCCTGAACACTGAAGCTTTCTTT.

This clone was counted only a few times. The chain combines TRBV4-3 with TRBJ1-1; D gene uncertain. Between the trimmed V and J ends, which lost 0 bases and 3 bases, there was a span of 11 bases. The V gene's germline CDR1 is LGHNA and CDR2 YSLEER. The CDR3 is made up of 15 amino acids. CDR3 sequence: CASSQEVSRDTEAFF. CDR3 bases: TGCGCCAGCAGCCAAGAGGTATCACGGGACACTGAAGCTTTCTTT.

Details on this clone: A junction boundary mismatches the germline segment, possibly from a read error. This chain uses TRBV7-7 with TRBJ2-3; TRBD2 matches at 7 bases. The CDR3 runs to 15 residues. Per germline, CDR1 SSHAT and CDR2 FNYEAQ (reference sequence). CDR3 loop: CASSALASSTDTQYF. CDR3 DNA sequence: TGTGCTAGCAGCGCACTAGCGTCTAGCACAGATACGCAGTATTTT.

This clone was observed once. This chain uses TRBV7-3 with TRBJ2-7, with 9 bases that match TRBD1. CDR3 length: 14 amino acids. The V gene end was trimmed by 5 bases and the J gene end by 2 bases; junction bases not matched to a gene: 4. Germline V lookup: CDR1 SGHTA, CDR2 FQGTGA. In DNA form, the CDR3 reads TGTGCCAGCAGCCCGACAGGGGGTGCCTACGAGCAGTACTTC. Amino acid sequence: CASSPTGGAYEQYF. Using reference TRBV7-3 and TRBJ2-7 for the parts outside the CDR3, the full variable domain is GAGVSQTPSNKVTEKGKYVELRCDPISGHTALYWYRQSLGQGPEFLIYFQGTGAADDSGLPNDRFFAVRPEGSVSTLKIQRTERGDSAVYLCASSPTGGAYEQYFGPGTRLTVT.

This clone is a singleton in its sample. This chain connects TRBV19 to TRBJ1-4; 11 bases are shared with TRBD1. CDR1 LNHDA and CDR2 SQIVND come from the germline V gene (reference sequence). Trimming at V came to 5 bases and at J to 8 bases, leaving 10 bases not matched to a gene. The CDR3 consists of 16 residues. The CDR3 nucleotides are TGTGCCAGTAGTCCTCGCGGACAGGGGGCCGGCGAAAAACTGTTTTTT. Its protein product is CASSPRGQGAGEKLFF.

The rearrangement joins TRBV9 to TRBJ2-2; 10 bases map to TRBD2. Losses at the gene ends were 2 bases for V and 6 bases for J; bases not matched to a gene: 7. Germline CDR1 SGDLS, CDR2 YYNGEE. The CDR3 runs to 16 residues. DNA for the CDR3: TGTGCCAGCAGCGTTGGACCAGCGGGAGGGGCCGGGGAGCTGTTTTTT. This gives the protein CASSVGPAGGAGELFF.

The V gene is TRBV4-3, the J gene TRBJ1-6; D not certain. Trimming took off 0 bases at V and 5 bases at J, with 8 bases between the two ends. There are 15 residues in the CDR3. The V gene's germline CDR1 is LGHNA and CDR2 YSLEER. The DNA for the CDR3 is TGCGCCAGCAGCCAAGAGAGTGAGCATAATTCACCCCTCCACTTT. Protein product: CASSQESEHNSPLHF.

This clone was seen a handful of times. The V call is TRBV28, the J call TRBJ2-7; 8 positions agree with TRBD1. After removal of 3 bases from V and 7 bases from J, the junction contained 11 bases not matched to a gene. This CDR3 spans 15 amino acids. In germline, CDR1 is MDHEN, CDR2 SYDVKM. Written as DNA, the CDR3 is TGTGCCAGCAGTTTGTCTACAGGGGGAGGTAGGGAGCAGTACTTC. It yields the protein CASSLSTGGGREQYF. The full variable domain, completed using reference TRBV28 and TRBJ2-7, is DVKVTQSSRYLVKRTGEKVFLECVQDMDHENMFWYRQDPGLGLRLIYFSYDVKMKEKGDIPEGYSVSREKKERFSLILESASTNQTSMYLCASSLSTGGGREQYFGPGTRLTVT.

The chain joins TRBV6-1 to TRBJ1-3, with D hard to call. V lost 7 bases and J lost 5, with 12 bases in between. The germline V gene has CDR1 MNHNS and CDR2 SASEGT. CDR3 length: 13 residues. CDR3 region: CASNLDYRNTIYF. The CDR3 DNA is TGTGCCAGCAACTTGGACTACAGAAACACCATATATTTT.

About this clone: One end of the junction does not line up with germline, which may come from a read error. V and J are TRBV7-9 and TRBJ2-7; 8 nucleotides match TRBD1. Germline CDR1 and CDR2: SEHNR and FQNEAQ (reference sequence). The CDR3 loop spans 17 amino acids. The CDR3 DNA reads TGTTCCAGCAGCTCCGCCTCGATAGGACAGGGATCCTACGAGCAGTACTTC. It specifies CSSSSASIGQGSYEQYF.

V gene TRBV9 combines with J gene TRBJ1-1; TRBD1 aligns across 7 bases. The CDR3 extends over 16 amino acids. The trim removed 0 bases at V and 1 base at J, leaving 6 bases unmatched. CDR1 SGDLS and CDR2 YYNGEE come from the germline V gene. The CDR3, as DNA: TGTGCCAGCAGCGTAGCACAGGGGACGCGGAACACTGAAGCTTTCTTT. Translated: CASSVAQGTRNTEAFF. The full variable domain, completed using reference TRBV9 and TRBJ1-1, is DSGVTQTPKHLITATGQRVTLRCSPRSGDLSVYWYQQSLDQGLQFLIQYYNGEERAKGNILERFSAQQFPDLHSELNLSSLELGDSALYFCASSVAQGTRNTEAFFGQGTRLTVV.

This chain uses TRBV25-1 with TRBJ2-5, with unresolved D. The germline V gene has CDR1 MGHDK and CDR2 SYGVNS. This CDR3 has 10 residues. V shed 4 bases and J shed 7 bases, with 4 bases lying between them. In nucleotides, the CDR3 is TGTGCCAGCAGTGCGGGGACCCAGTACTTC. Amino acid sequence: CASSAGTQYF.

This clone has only a few counts. This chain joins TRBV27 and TRBJ2-1; 16 bases agree with TRBD2. The CDR3 is 18 amino acids. In germline, CDR1 is MNHEY, CDR2 SMNVEV (reference sequence). The V and J ends lost 5 bases and 4 bases, in that order; junction bases with no gene match: 8. The CDR3 region is CASSPGLAGGPYYNEQFF. Written as DNA, the CDR3 is TGTGCCAGCAGTCCGGGACTAGCGGGAGGGCCTTATTACAATGAGCAGTTCTTC.